Shown below are 8 T cell receptor beta chains from a single sample sequenced in a study of blood T cell repertoires in COVID-19. Data came from immunoSEQ multiplex PCR; TCRdb stores just in-frame clones and leaves some out. Here the sample spans 200,000 to 300,000 clones, around 81% being singletons. Material for sequencing was peripheral blood. These TCRs come from a young man who had recovered from COVID-19.

In this sample, this clone turned up a few times. The chain joins TRBV27 to TRBJ2-7, with a tentative D call TRBD2 (6 bases). Looked up from germline, CDR1 is MNHEY and CDR2 is SMNVEV (reference sequence). CDR3 length: 13 amino acids. The V end lost 6 bases, the J end lost 5 bases, and 14 bases lay between the germline ends. This CDR3 is CASSLGGVDEQYF. CDR3 DNA sequence: TGTGCCAGCAGCCTCGGAGGGGTGGACGAGCAGTACTTC.

In its sample, this clone was seen once. The V call is TRBV12-3 or TRBV12-4, the J call TRBJ2-7; D unresolved. This CDR3 contains 12 residues. Trimming stripped 2 bases from V and 3 bases from J, with 5 bases between. In nucleotides, the CDR3 is TGTGCCAGCAGTTTACGACTCTACGAGCAGTACTTC. It is translated as CASSLRLYEQYF.

J is TRBJ2-5 and V is TRBV4-1, with 12 bases aligning to TRBD2. V dropped 6 bases and J dropped 0; count of bases not matched to a gene: 5. The CDR3 consists of 16 residues. The germline V gene has CDR1 MGHRA and CDR2 YSYEKL. CDR3 region: CASRPLAGGNQETQYF. In DNA form, the CDR3 reads TGCGCCAGCAGACCACTAGCGGGGGGCAACCAAGAGACCCAGTACTTC.

The chain recombines TRBV6-2 or TRBV6-3 with TRBJ1-6; TRBD1 agrees at 8 bases. J gave up 9 bases and V 6 bases, and 7 bases lay outside the gene matches. Germline CDR1 is MNHEY and CDR2 is SVGEGT. The CDR3 runs to 14 residues. For the CDR3, the DNA is TGTGCCAGCAGCGGACAGGGTCCGCTTTCACCCCTCCACTTT. Its protein is CASSGQGPLSPLHF.

This rearrangement joins TRBV6-5 to TRBJ2-7, with a weak D call TRBD1 (5 bases). V lost 0 bases to trimming and J lost 1 base, with 7 bases between them. Per germline, CDR1 MNHEY and CDR2 SVGAGI. The CDR3 consists of 14 residues. The CDR3 DNA reads as TGTGCCAGCAGTTACTCGGCAGGGTCCTACGAGCAGTACTTC. Translation gives CASSYSAGSYEQYF.

This rearrangement joins TRBV19 to TRBJ1-5, with 9 positions matching TRBD1. The ends lost 5 bases at V and 6 bases at J; junction bases unmatched: 5. Germline CDR1 reads LNHDA; CDR2 reads SQIVND (reference sequence). The CDR3 loop spans 14 amino acids. The CDR3 here is CASSGTGSGQPQHF. The CDR3 nucleotides are TGTGCCAGTAGTGGGACAGGGTCGGGTCAGCCCCAGCATTTT.

The V and J genes are TRBV7-8 and TRBJ2-1, with D possibly being TRBD2 (6 bases). Trimming removed 2 bases at V and 4 bases at J, with 15 bases between. Per germline, CDR1 SGHVS and CDR2 FQNEAQ. The CDR3 loop spans 16 amino acids. CDR3 residues: CASSLTSARGYNEQFF. The DNA of the CDR3 is TGTGCCAGCAGCTTAACGTCCGCCCGGGGGTACAATGAGCAGTTCTTC.

This chain connects TRBV5-1 to TRBJ2-3; 8 nucleotides agree with TRBD1. The CDR3 is made up of 14 amino acids. CDR1 is SGHRS, CDR2 YFSETQ, per germline. J gave up 4 bases and V 3 bases, and 4 bases lay outside the gene matches. CDR3 protein: CASSSGQGPDTQYF. For the CDR3, the DNA is TGCGCCAGCAGCTCCGGACAGGGACCAGATACGCAGTATTTT. The whole variable domain, filled in from reference TRBV5-1 and TRBJ2-3, reads KAGVTQTPRYLIKTRGQQVTLSCSPISGHRSVSWYQQTPGQGLQFLFEYFSETQRNKGNFPGRFSGRQFSNSRSEMNVSTLELGDSALYLCASSSGQGPDTQYFGPGTRLTVL.